Listed here is a single T cell receptor (beta chain). This record comes from a study of T cell changes during pregnancy in multiple sclerosis. The germline CDR1 and CDR2 sequences are MNHEY and SMNVEV (reference sequence). Germline trimming cut 3 bases from V and 11 bases from J; bases unmatched to any gene: 14. The CDR3 runs 17 residues. Clones were sequenced by immunoSEQ multiplex PCR, and TCRdb holds only the in-frame ones, with some missing. The profile shows some 94,000 clones, 80% to 95% of them singletons. This sequence was found in a female donor with multiple sclerosis, enrolled in a pregnancy study. Sequences were derived from peripheral blood, sampled in the first trimester of pregnancy. The chain is built from TRBV27 and TRBJ2-1; 12 positions match TRBD2. The CDR3 protein is CASSFPSGRASIFKQFF. The CDR3, as DNA: TGTGCCAGCAGTTTCCCTAGCGGGAGGGCATCAATTTTTAAGCAGTTCTTC.